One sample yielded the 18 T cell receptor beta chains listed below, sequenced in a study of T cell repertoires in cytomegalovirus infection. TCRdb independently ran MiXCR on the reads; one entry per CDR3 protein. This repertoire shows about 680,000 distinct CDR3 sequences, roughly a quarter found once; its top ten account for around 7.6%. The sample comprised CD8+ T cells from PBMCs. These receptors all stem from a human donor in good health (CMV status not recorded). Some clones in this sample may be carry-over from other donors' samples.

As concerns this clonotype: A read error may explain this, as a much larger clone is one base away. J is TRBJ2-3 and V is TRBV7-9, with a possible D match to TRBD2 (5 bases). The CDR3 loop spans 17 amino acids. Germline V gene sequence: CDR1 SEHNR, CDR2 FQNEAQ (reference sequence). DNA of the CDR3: TGTGCCAGCAGCTTAAATCCTGGACTCGAACGCACAGATATGCAGTATTTT. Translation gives CASSLNPGLERTDMQYF.

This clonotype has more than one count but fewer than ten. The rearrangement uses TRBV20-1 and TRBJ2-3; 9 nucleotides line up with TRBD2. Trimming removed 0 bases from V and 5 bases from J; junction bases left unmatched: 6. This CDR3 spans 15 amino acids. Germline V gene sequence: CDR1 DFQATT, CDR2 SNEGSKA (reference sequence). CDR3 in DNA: TGCAGTGCTAGAGATAAGGGACTAGCAGTAGATACGCAGTATTTT. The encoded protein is CSARDKGLAVDTQYF.

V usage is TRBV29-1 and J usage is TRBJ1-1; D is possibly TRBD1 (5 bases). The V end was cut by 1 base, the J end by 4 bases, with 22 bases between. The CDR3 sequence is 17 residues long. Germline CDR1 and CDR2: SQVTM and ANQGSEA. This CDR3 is CSVEVEGDRLLGTEAFF. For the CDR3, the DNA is TGCAGCGTTGAAGTGGAAGGGGATCGCCTGTTGGGCACTGAAGCTTTCTTT.

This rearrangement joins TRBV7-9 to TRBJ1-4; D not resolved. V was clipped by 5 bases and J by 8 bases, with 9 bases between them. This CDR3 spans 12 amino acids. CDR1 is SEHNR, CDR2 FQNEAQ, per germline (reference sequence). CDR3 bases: TGTGCCAGCAGCCCGTCCTGGGAAAAACTGTTTTTT. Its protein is CASSPSWEKLFF.

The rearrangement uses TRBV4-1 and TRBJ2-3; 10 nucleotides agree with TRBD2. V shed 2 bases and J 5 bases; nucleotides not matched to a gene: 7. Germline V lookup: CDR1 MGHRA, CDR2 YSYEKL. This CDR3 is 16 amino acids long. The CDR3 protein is CASSQLQRGGGDTQYF. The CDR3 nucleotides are TGCGCCAGCAGCCAACTCCAGCGGGGGGGCGGAGATACGCAGTATTTT.

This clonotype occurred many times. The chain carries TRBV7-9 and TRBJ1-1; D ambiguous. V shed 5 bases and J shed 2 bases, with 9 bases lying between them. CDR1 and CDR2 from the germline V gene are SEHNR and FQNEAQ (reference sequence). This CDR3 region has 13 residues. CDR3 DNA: TGTGCCAGCAGCGCACAGCCTAACACTGAAGCTTTCTTT. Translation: CASSAQPNTEAFF.

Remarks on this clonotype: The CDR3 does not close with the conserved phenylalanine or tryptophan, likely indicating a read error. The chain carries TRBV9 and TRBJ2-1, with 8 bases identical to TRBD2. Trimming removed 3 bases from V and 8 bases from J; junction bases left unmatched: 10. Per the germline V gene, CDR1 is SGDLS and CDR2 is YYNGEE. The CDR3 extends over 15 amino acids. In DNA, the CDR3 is TGTGCCAGCAGCGCCGGGACTAGGTCTTCGGATGAGCAGTTCATC. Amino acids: CASSAGTRSSDEQFI.

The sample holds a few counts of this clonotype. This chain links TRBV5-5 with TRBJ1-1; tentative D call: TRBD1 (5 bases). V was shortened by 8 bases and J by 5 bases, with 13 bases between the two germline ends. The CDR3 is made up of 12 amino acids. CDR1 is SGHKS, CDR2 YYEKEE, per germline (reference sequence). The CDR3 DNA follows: TGTGCCAGTGGGGGAGGGAAAACTGAAGCTTTCTTT. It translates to CASGGGKTEAFF.

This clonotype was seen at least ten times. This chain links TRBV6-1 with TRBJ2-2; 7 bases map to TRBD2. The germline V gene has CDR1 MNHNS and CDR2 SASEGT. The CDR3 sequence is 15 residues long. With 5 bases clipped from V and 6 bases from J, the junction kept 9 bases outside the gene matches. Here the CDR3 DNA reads TGTGCCAGCAGTACGACTAGCCGGTCCCCCGGGGAGCTGTTTTTT. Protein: CASSTTSRSPGELFF.

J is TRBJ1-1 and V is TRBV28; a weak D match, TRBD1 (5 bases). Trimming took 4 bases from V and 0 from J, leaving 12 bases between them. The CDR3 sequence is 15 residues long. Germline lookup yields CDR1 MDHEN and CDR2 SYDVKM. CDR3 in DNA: TGTGCCAGCAGTTCTATTCGGGGGGTGAACACTGAAGCTTTCTTT. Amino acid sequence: CASSSIRGVNTEAFF.

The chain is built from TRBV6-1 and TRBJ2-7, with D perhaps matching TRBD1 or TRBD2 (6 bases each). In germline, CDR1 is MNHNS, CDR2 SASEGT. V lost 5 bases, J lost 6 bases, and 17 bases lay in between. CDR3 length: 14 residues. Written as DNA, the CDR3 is TGTGCCAGCAGTTACGCCCCTCGGGGGCGCGAGCAGTACTTC. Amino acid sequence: CASSYAPRGREQYF.

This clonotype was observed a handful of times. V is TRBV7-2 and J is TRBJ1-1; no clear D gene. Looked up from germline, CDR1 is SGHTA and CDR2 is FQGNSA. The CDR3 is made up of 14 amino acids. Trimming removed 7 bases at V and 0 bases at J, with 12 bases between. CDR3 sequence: CASTLGEMNTEAFF. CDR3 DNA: TGTGCCAGCACCCTGGGAGAGATGAACACTGAAGCTTTCTTT.

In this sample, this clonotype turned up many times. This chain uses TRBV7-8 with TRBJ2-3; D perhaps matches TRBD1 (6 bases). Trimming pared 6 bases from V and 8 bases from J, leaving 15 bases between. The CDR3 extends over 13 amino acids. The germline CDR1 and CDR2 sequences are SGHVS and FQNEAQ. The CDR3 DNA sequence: TGTGCCAGCAGGGAACCCATAGGGGGTACGCAGTATTTT. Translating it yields CASREPIGGTQYF.

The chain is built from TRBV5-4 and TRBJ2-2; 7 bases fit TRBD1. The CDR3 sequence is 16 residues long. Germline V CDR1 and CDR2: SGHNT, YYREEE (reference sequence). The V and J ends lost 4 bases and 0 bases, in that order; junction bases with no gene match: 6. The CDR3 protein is CASSVPGTANTGELFF. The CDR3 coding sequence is TGTGCCAGCAGCGTCCCCGGGACAGCGAACACCGGGGAGCTGTTTTTT.

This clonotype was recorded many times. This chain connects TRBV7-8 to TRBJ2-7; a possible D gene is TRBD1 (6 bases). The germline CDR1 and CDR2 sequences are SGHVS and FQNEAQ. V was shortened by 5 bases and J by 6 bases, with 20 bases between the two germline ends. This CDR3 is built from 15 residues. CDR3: CASSPRLGGEGEQYF. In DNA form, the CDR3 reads TGTGCCAGCAGCCCTAGGCTAGGGGGTGAGGGCGAGCAGTACTTC.

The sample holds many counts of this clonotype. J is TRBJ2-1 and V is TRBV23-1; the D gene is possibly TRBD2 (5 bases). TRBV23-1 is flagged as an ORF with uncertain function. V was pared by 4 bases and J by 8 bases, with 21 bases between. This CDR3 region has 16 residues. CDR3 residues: CASSRQRRTACYEQFF. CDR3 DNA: TGCGCCAGCAGTCGTCAGCGGCGGACGGCCTGCTATGAGCAGTTCTTC.

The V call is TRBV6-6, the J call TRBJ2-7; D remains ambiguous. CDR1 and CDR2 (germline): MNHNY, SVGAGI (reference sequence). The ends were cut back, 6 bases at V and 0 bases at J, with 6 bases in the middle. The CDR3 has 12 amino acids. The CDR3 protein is CASRFSSYEQYF. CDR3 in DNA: TGTGCCAGCAGATTCAGCTCCTACGAGCAGTACTTC.

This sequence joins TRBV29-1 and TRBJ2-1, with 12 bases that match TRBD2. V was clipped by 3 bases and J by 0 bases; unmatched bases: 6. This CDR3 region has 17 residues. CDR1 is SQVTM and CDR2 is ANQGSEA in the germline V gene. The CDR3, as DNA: TGCAGCGTTGAGGGACTAGCGGGTAAAAGCTCCTACAATGAGCAGTTCTTC. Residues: CSVEGLAGKSSYNEQFF.